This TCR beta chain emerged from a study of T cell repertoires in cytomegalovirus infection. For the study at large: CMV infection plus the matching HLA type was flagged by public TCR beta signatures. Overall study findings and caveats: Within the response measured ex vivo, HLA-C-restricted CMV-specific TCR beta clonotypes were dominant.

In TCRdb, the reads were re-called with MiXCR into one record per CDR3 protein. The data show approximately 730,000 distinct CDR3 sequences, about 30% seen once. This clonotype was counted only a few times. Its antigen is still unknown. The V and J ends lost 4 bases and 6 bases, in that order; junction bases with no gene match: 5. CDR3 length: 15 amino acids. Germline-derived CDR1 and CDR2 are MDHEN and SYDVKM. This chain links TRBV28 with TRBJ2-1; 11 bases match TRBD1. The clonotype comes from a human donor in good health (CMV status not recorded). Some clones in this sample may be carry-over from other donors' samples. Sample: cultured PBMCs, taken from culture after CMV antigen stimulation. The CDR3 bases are TGTGCCAGCAGTTCCTCAGGGACAGGGGGCAATGAGCAGTTCTTC. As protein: CASSSSGTGGNEQFF.